The 22 T cell receptor beta chains reported below all come from one sample, sequenced in a study of Graves' ophthalmopathy and Graves' hyperthyroidism. RNA transcripts provided the template for amplifying TCR beta CDR3 regions. RT-PCR was first run with HTBI primers, then multiplex PCR in a second round. TCRdb re-derived calls from the multiplex PCR reads in MiXCR, one entry per CDR3 protein. There are over a million distinct CDR3 sequences in the sample; about 38% occur only once, and roughly 10% lies in the top ten. Sequenced: peripheral blood or thyroid tissue (not recorded which). The source is an adult man with Graves' hyperthyroidism.

The table lists this clonotype with many counts. The V call is TRBV29-1, the J call TRBJ2-7; no clear D gene. Per the germline V gene, CDR1 is SQVTM and CDR2 is ANQGSEA. This CDR3 contains 10 residues. The CDR3 reads CSSGAYEQYF. As DNA, the CDR3 is TGCAGTTCAGGAGCCTACGAGCAGTACTTC.

This clonotype has more than one count but fewer than ten. The chain combines TRBV9 with TRBJ2-5; D is unclear. The V end was cut by 0 bases, the J end by 1 base, with 10 bases between. Germline V gene data show CDR1 as SGDLS and CDR2 as YYNGEE. This CDR3 region has 15 residues. The CDR3 region has the DNA TGTGCCAGCAGCGTAGGTACGTCTCGCCAAGAGACCCAGTACTTC. Protein sequence: CASSVGTSRQETQYF.

Ten or more counts support this clonotype. CDR3 DNA sequence: TGTGCCAGCAGCTTATGGGGGGGCGCCTCGCCCCAGCATTTT. Protein: CASSLWGGASPQHF. V is TRBV12-3 or TRBV12-4 and J is TRBJ1-5, with D possibly being TRBD1 (6 bases). The length of the CDR3 is 14 residues. Trimming cost V 6 bases and J 9 bases, with 18 bases left between them.

The sample holds a few counts of this clonotype. The chain recombines TRBV15 with TRBJ1-3, with D perhaps TRBD1 (5 bases). Germline lookup yields CDR1 LNHNV and CDR2 YYDKDF (reference sequence). Trimming took 0 bases from V and 2 from J, leaving 20 bases between them. This CDR3 has 19 amino acids. CDR3 region: CATSRDGGGWGGAGNTIYF. In nucleotides, the CDR3 is TGTGCCACCAGCAGAGATGGTGGGGGATGGGGGGGAGCTGGAAACACCATATATTTT.

The chain uses TRBV10-2 and TRBJ2-7; D possibly matches TRBD1 or TRBD2 (5 bases each). The CDR3 has 13 amino acids. The V end lost 2 bases, the J end lost 11 bases, and 16 bases lay between the germline ends. Germline CDR1 and CDR2: WSHSY and SAAADI. The CDR3 loop is CASSEGTYTREYF. CDR3 nucleotide sequence: TGCGCCAGCAGTGAGGGGACGTATACGAGGGAGTACTTC.

As to this clonotype: At one of its ends the junction is not consistent with the germline gene, which may arise from a read error. The DNA of the CDR3 is TGTGCCAGCAGTGAAAGAGGGCGCAATTCACCCCTCCACTTT. Its translation is CASSERGRNSPLHF. The gene calls are TRBV10-3 and TRBJ1-6; D is unresolved. The germline gives CDR1 ENHRY, CDR2 SYGVKD. The CDR3 spans 14 residues.

This chain uses TRBV15 with TRBJ1-2, with TRBD1 as a possible D gene (5 bases). Germline-derived CDR1 and CDR2 are LNHNV and YYDKDF (reference sequence). The CDR3 runs to 15 residues. V gave up 3 bases and J gave up 12 bases, with 23 bases separating them. As DNA, the CDR3 is TGTGCCACCAGCAGGACTAAACGGAGGGGTATCGGAAACACCTTC. Translating it yields CATSRTKRRGIGNTF.

The chain is built from TRBV20-1 and TRBJ2-7; 8 bases are shared with TRBD2. J gave up 2 bases and V 3 bases, and 9 bases lay outside the gene matches. The CDR3 is 15 residues long. Germline CDR1 DFQATT, CDR2 SNEGSKA (reference sequence). DNA for the CDR3: TGCAGTGCTAGTAGCGGGAAGGGAGCCCCCTACGAGCAGTACTTC. Translating gives CSASSGKGAPYEQYF.

This clonotype appeared a single time. The genes are TRBV10-3 and TRBJ1-2; 7 positions agree with TRBD1. V gave up 5 bases and J gave up 7 bases; unmatched junction bases: 13. CDR3 length equals 15 residues. Germline lookup yields CDR1 ENHRY and CDR2 SYGVKD. Here the CDR3 DNA reads TGTGCCATCAGTCGCGCAGGGACAGTGGTCCTTGGCTACACCTTC. Translated, it gives CAISRAGTVVLGYTF.

At least ten counts were recorded for this clonotype. The gene calls are TRBV9 and TRBJ2-2; D is unresolved. There are 12 residues in the CDR3. In germline, CDR1 is SGDLS, CDR2 YYNGEE. Trimming pared 3 bases from V and 2 bases from J, leaving 2 bases between. The CDR3 nucleotides are TGTGCCAGCAGCGCTAACACCGGGGAGCTGTTTTTT. Translated: CASSANTGELFF.

The CDR3 DNA sequence: TGCAGCAGTTGGCGCCGTTATCAGCCCCAGCATTTT. Protein sequence: CSSWRRYQPQHF. The V and J genes are TRBV29-1 and TRBJ1-5; D gene unclear. CDR3 length equals 12 residues. Germline lookup yields CDR1 SQVTM and CDR2 ANQGSEA. Trimming pared 8 bases from V and 5 bases from J, leaving 13 bases between.

This clonotype appeared many times. The CDR3 region has the DNA TGCGCCAGCAGCTTGCCCCTAGCGGGAGGGGAGCAGTACTTC. It encodes CASSLPLAGGEQYF. This chain links TRBV5-1 with TRBJ2-7, with 12 bases fitting TRBD2. The germline V gene encodes CDR1 SGHRS and CDR2 YFSETQ. V gave up 1 base and J gave up 7 bases; unmatched junction bases: 3. CDR3 length equals 14 residues.

Notes on this clonotype: Possible read error: a much larger clone is one base away. The V gene is TRBV6-2 or TRBV6-3, the J gene TRBJ1-5, with a possible D match to TRBD1 (6 bases). CDR1 and CDR2 from the germline V gene are MNHEY and SVGEGT. V gave up 5 bases and J gave up 5 bases, with 10 bases separating them. CDR3 length equals 13 residues. For the CDR3, the DNA is TGTGCCAGCAGTCGGACAGACGATCAGCCCCAGCATTTT. Protein sequence: CASSRTDDQPQHF.

The rearrangement links TRBV12-3 or TRBV12-4 to TRBJ1-5; no definite D call. CDR3 size: 17 residues. Trimming removed 6 bases at V and 3 bases at J, with 21 bases between. The CDR3 DNA reads TGTGCCAGCAGCGGTTCGGTCGACCTGGAGTTCAATCAGCCCCAGCATTTT. It codes for CASSGSVDLEFNQPQHF.

This clonotype was counted ten times or more. This chain links TRBV7-2 with TRBJ2-7, with unresolved D. This CDR3 has 8 residues. Looked up from germline, CDR1 is SGHTA and CDR2 is FQGNSA. Trimming pared 7 bases from V and 11 bases from J, leaving 6 bases between. In DNA form, the CDR3 reads TGTGCCAGCACGTCAGAGTACTTC. It encodes CASTSEYF.

V gene TRBV20-1 combines with J gene TRBJ2-3; D is undetermined. The CDR3 loop spans 10 amino acids. V gave up 4 bases and J gave up 4 bases, with 3 bases separating them. From germline, CDR1 is DFQATT and CDR2 SNEGSKA (reference sequence). CDR3: CSAISDTQYF. For the CDR3, the DNA is TGCAGTGCTATCTCAGATACGCAGTATTTT.

J is TRBJ2-7 and V is TRBV6-5; D not resolved. V lost 0 bases and J lost 6, with 6 bases in between. The germline V gene encodes CDR1 MNHEY and CDR2 SVGAGI. The CDR3 runs to 12 residues. CDR3: CASSYSTTEQYF. In DNA, the CDR3 is TGTGCCAGCAGTTACTCGACCACCGAGCAGTACTTC.

This clonotype showed up just once. The chain couples TRBV4-2 to TRBJ2-5, with 13 bases matching TRBD2. Germline CDR1 is LGHNA and CDR2 is YNFKEQ. The CDR3 is 18 amino acids. V was clipped by 4 bases and J by 2 bases; unmatched bases: 10. The CDR3 coding sequence is TGTGCCAGCAGCCCAAGACTAGCGGGAGGATTGGGGCAAGAGACCCAGTACTTC. It translates to CASSPRLAGGLGQETQYF.

The chain uses TRBV10-3 and TRBJ2-7, with 10 nucleotides matching TRBD2. This CDR3 is 14 amino acids long. Germline CDR1 and CDR2: ENHRY and SYGVKD. Germline trimming cut 6 bases from V and 4 bases from J; bases unmatched to any gene: 6. CDR3 bases: TGTGCCATCAGCTCCGGGACTAGCGATTACGAGCAGTACTTC. Protein sequence: CAISSGTSDYEQYF.

This clonotype has at least ten counts. The J gene is TRBJ2-7, the V gene TRBV25-1, with TRBD2 matching over 12 bases. Germline trimming cut 5 bases from V and 0 bases from J; bases unmatched to any gene: 11. CDR3 length: 18 amino acids. Germline V gene data show CDR1 as MGHDK and CDR2 as SYGVNS. The CDR3 DNA reads as TGTGCCAGCAGTCCGACTAGCGGGAGTGGGCGTCGCTCCTACGAGCAGTACTTC. It translates to CASSPTSGSGRRSYEQYF.

This clonotype was observed a few times. The rearrangement joins TRBV5-6 to TRBJ2-7; the match to TRBD1 covers 7 bases. CDR3 length: 15 residues. Per germline, CDR1 SGHDT and CDR2 YYEEEE. The trim removed 5 bases at V and 1 base at J, leaving 9 bases unmatched. For the CDR3, the DNA is TGTGCCAGCAGGGCGAACAGGGGAGTTTCCTACGAGCAGTACTTC. It encodes CASRANRGVSYEQYF. Looking up the rest from reference TRBV5-6 and TRBJ2-7 gives the full variable domain: DAGVTQSPTHLIKTRGQQVTLRCSPKSGHDTVSWYQQALGQGPQFIFQYYEEEERQRGNFPDRFSGHQFPNYSSELNVNALLLGDSALYLCASRANRGVSYEQYFGPGTRLTVT.

This clonotype was recorded many times. The V gene is TRBV4-1, the J gene TRBJ1-6; possible D gene TRBD1, 6 bases. Trimming left V 4 bases short and J 7 bases short, with 17 bases between. The germline CDR1 and CDR2 sequences are MGHRA and YSYEKL. The CDR3 is 16 residues long. The CDR3 DNA reads TGCGCCAGCAGCCCAACGGACAGCCGCAGCAATTCACCCCTCCACTTT. Its protein is CASSPTDSRSNSPLHF.